Sequencing of this T cell receptor (beta chain) was carried out in a study of cytomegalovirus exposure and HLA in healthy donors. Whole-study findings and limits: Subsequent analysis revealed that first-cohort TCR clusters tended to co-occur in the approximately 120 validation repertoires. Researchers reported that three CMV-associated chains were confirmed in vitro as CMV antigen-specific. Some public TCRs appeared in many individuals, while most sequences were rare.

Here immunoSEQ multiplex PCR was the method, and the copy in TCRdb shows in-frame clones only, minus some. Of hundreds of thousands of clones listed, about nine tenths are singletons. The CDR3 sequence is 14 residues long. Germline trimming cut 6 bases from V and 5 bases from J; bases unmatched to any gene: 7. Germline V gives CDR1 WSHSY, CDR2 SAAADI. With respect to this clone: Its antigen remains unknown.

V usage is TRBV10-2 and J usage is TRBJ1-5; TRBD1 agrees at 7 bases. The sequence was collected from a woman in her late teens or twenties in good health and CMV-seronegative. The sequencing input was PBMCs. The CDR3 sequence is CASRAGGIDQPQHF. DNA for the CDR3: TGCGCCAGCAGGGCAGGGGGGATCGATCAGCCCCAGCATTTT.